Each of the 4 T cell receptor beta chains below was sequenced from the same sample in a study of regulatory T cells in long-lasting Graves disease. The sample's time point: persistent/refractory GD, antithyroid drugs over 5 years with positive TRAb. Scientists built the TCR library using RNA that was extracted from PBMCs. Arm-PCR with iRepertoire HTBI primers amplified the CDR3 regions for these TCR beta libraries. TCRdb reprocessed the multiplex PCR reads via MiXCR and lists one record per CDR3 protein. The sample lists roughly 400,000 distinct CDR3 sequences, 20% to 25% occurring once. The specimen comprised peripheral blood mononuclear cells (PBMCs), sampled when the disease was refractory, from a patient treated with antithyroid drugs. Receptor source: a female donor with Graves disease.

This clonotype has a count of ten or more. V and J are TRBV20-1 and TRBJ1-1; D may be TRBD1 (5 bases). The germline gives CDR1 DFQATT, CDR2 SNEGSKA (reference sequence). The length of the CDR3 is 15 residues. Trimming shortened V by 5 bases and J by 0 bases, and 16 bases separated the two germline ends. In DNA, the CDR3 is TGCAGTGCTCCCAGACAGCAACTCATGAACACTGAAGCTTTCTTT. It encodes CSAPRQQLMNTEAFF.

A remark on this clonotype: The junction departs from the called germline gene at one end, perhaps through a read error. The chain links TRBV28 to TRBJ2-1; no clear D gene. CDR3 size: 14 residues. CDR1 and CDR2 from the germline V gene are MDHEN and SYDVKM. DNA for the CDR3: TGTGCCAGCAGTTTGCAGAGCTCCTACGATGAGCAGTTCTTC. Its translation is CASSLQSSYDEQFF. Full variable domain (outside the CDR3, taken from reference TRBV28 and TRBJ2-1): DVKVTQSSRYLVKRTGEKVFLECVQDMDHENMFWYRQDPGLGLRLIYFSYDVKMKEKGDIPEGYSVSREKKERFSLILESASTNQTSMYLCASSLQSSYDEQFFGPGTRLTVL.

The J gene is TRBJ2-5, the V gene TRBV4-1, with D possibly being TRBD2 (6 bases). V dropped 3 bases and J dropped 0 bases, with 14 bases sitting between them. The CDR3 is 16 amino acids. Germline loops: CDR1 MGHRA, CDR2 YSYEKL. The CDR3 region is CASSHPLEGHQETQYF. The CDR3 DNA follows: TGCGCCAGCAGCCACCCGTTGGAGGGGCACCAAGAGACCCAGTACTTC.

Only a few counts were recorded for this clonotype. The genes are TRBV4-1 and TRBJ1-1; 8 bases line up with TRBD1. This CDR3 contains 14 residues. Germline values: CDR1 MGHRA, CDR2 YSYEKL. V lost 5 bases, J lost 4 bases, and 6 bases stayed unmatched. In nucleotides, the CDR3 is TGCGCCAGCAGCTCAGGGGGCGCGCTCACTGAAGCTTTCTTT. Translating gives CASSSGGALTEAFF.